This T cell receptor (beta chain) was observed in a study of cytomegalovirus exposure and HLA in healthy donors (dated by TCRdb to about 2017). At the level of the whole study: An earlier analysis of more than 550 of the donors reported approximately 260 Gb of sequence data and about 120 million unique TCR beta sequences obtained from about 170 million T cells. A later genetic analysis used genome-wide SNP genotypes for about 65% of the 666 donors, treating that subset as a discovery cohort. A later analysis re-analyzed previously published TCR beta repertoires from 550 to 700 donors and added high-resolution HLA genotyping to study TCR occurrence patterns. Donor age, sex, ethnicity and CMV serostatus were collected together with the repertoire data. Across under 500 genotyped donors of the cohort, an average of roughly 250,000 unique TCR beta nucleotide sequences per donor were sequenced, and approximately 17% of those sequences were non-productive. In the later analysis, no new phenotypic data were used to find candidate immune exposures; instead, reliance was placed on TCR beta sequences and their occurrence across donors. In addition to the first cohort of approximately 670 subjects, a separate validation cohort of approximately 120 different subjects was used. Typing coverage varied by locus: roughly 629-640 donors for A, B, C, DRB1 and DQB1; roughly 510 for DQA1; approximately 570 for DPA1; more than 450 for DPB1. HLA typing included class I and class II loci at four-digit resolution. An earlier analysis of 500 to 650 of the donors applied high-throughput TCR beta sequencing to assess whether each TCR beta V gene segment acted as functional or pseudogenic. To predict cytomegalovirus infection status, the study brought together high-throughput TCR immunosequencing, statistical association of individual TCRs with disease status, and machine learning. The study aimed to test whether signatures of past pathogen exposure could be identified by cataloging public T cell receptors. Around 320 gigabases of sequencing data and 80 million or so unique TCR sequences were included in an early release covering 550 to 650 HLA-typed donors. The study used immunosequencing to profile the T cell repertoires of 666 subjects and linked those repertoires to cytomegalovirus serostatus. Because of strong linkage in the cohort, roughly five DR-DQ haplotypes were treated as single units for association and clustering. Every repertoire in the discovery cohort had been generated on one and the same sequencing platform. Of the 300 to 500 genotyped donors, roughly 80% were placed in the genetic ancestry cluster associated with self-reported Caucasian donors. General study outcomes and caveats: A later analysis found that HLA-associated TCR beta chains were more clonally expanded and had lower generation probabilities than equally common non-associated chains. HLA typing was unavailable for some donors at each locus, so association tests used only the typed subset. Because counts were too low, some 17 rarely observed V segments, including chromosome 9 orphons, were excluded from the earlier analysis of 587 of the donors. A cluster of highly shared sequence variants was judged likely to represent a technical artifact of the sequencing pipeline. An association between a missense DCLRE1C variant and V-gene and J-gene trimming of TCR beta chains was found in a later genetic analysis and replicated in an independent cohort. Some IMGT-functional V segments, including TRBV6-2 and TRBV6-3, could not be told apart with the 87-base-pair reads, so those segments were excluded. In an earlier analysis of roughly 500 of the donors, most TCR beta V segments appeared in productive rearrangements about 87% or about 30% of the time, broadly matching IMGT annotations. A later analysis associated about 17,000 TCR beta sequences with specific HLA alleles at a false discovery rate of 0.05. Assigning TCR associations to individual alleles was difficult when HLA alleles, especially DR and DQ, strongly co-occurred. A later genetic analysis reported fewer N-insertions in productive TCRs among donors in an Asian-associated ancestry cluster than the roughly 670-donor mean. Roughly uniform sequencing depth across donors was assumed in presence/absence analyses, although this assumption may not hold. The only immune exposure information available for the cohort was CMV serostatus. A later analysis reported that several top co-occurrence clusters appeared linked to parvovirus B19, influenza, CMV and Epstein-Barr virus. A few of the identified cytomegalovirus-associated TCR beta chains were confirmed in vitro to be specific for cytomegalovirus antigens. A total of roughly 160 TCR beta chains were listed by the study as associated with cytomegalovirus. Across donors, most TCR sequences were observed very rarely, whereas some public TCRs were present in many individuals. The authors suggested that the approach could potentially be extended to other disease states and immunological phenotypes. The cohort was sequenced for TCR beta chains only, and without alpha or paired-chain data the features that could be detected were limited. A further reported finding was that TCR beta sequences accurately predicted the HLA-A and HLA-B alleles for most subjects in the first cohort. Cytomegalovirus status was reported to be diagnosed by the classifier with high specificity and sensitivity in both the original and validation cohorts. In a later analysis, most CMV-associated TCR beta chains were found to appear HLA-restricted, with HLA associations seemingly driven largely by CMV exposure. According to a later analysis, TCR association rates differed among HLA loci, with DRB1 alleles showing the most associated TCRs and HLA-C alleles showing the fewest. Linkage disequilibrium might explain the correlated functional status among segregating V segments, but an unknown experimental factor could not be excluded.

On this clone: The clone's antigen remains unknown. It has no much larger one-base neighbor in the sample; base qualities were not kept.

The cohort was made up of under 800 healthy bone marrow donors. All cohort members were sampled while nominally healthy, although unrecorded immune exposures were likely present. The donor was CMV seronegative and was included in the group of 352 seronegative cohort members. Every donor gave a peripheral blood sample, and the peripheral blood mononuclear cells from that sample were used for TCR beta sequencing. Genomic DNA extraction from the blood cell samples was performed with the Qiagen DNeasy Blood Extraction Kit. Relative to germline, V is missing 7 bases and J is missing 4 bases, with 11 bases of the junction outside any gene match. The CDR3 spans 16 residues, from the cysteine through the phenylalanine. Here the CDR3 DNA is all that survives: 48 bases in frame from base 1. CDR1 is given as SGHRS and CDR2 as YFSETQ, both from the germline V gene. The receptor library was made with the immunoSEQ multiplex PCR assay. For the multiplex PCR, a mixture combining 60 forward primers for TCR Vbeta segments and 13 reverse primers for TCR Jbeta segments was used. The CDR3 region of rearranged TCR beta genes was amplified from genomic DNA by a multiplex PCR assay. Amplified TCR beta libraries were sequenced as 87-base-pair reads on the Illumina HiSeq System. The paper's data handling went like this. A later analysis tallied around 87 million unique TCR beta chains across the 600 to 700 repertoires, and about 12 million of those chains were shared by two or more donors. To remove PCR and sequencing errors, raw reads were error-corrected and collapsed into unique sequences using a nearest-neighbor algorithm that merged closely related sequences. CDR3 sequences were aligned to IMGT reference sequences to assign V, D and J gene segments. For a sequence to be retained, at least a six-nucleotide match to both a V gene segment and a J gene segment was required. Rearrangements were called productive when the CDR3 lacked stop codons and stayed in frame with V and J; all others were non-productive. Following IMGT convention, CDR3 was defined as the stretch from the second conserved V-encoded cysteine up to the conserved J-encoded phenylalanine. Sequences without an unambiguous match to a single V gene segment were excluded from the earlier analysis of a few hundred of the donors. An earlier analysis of approximately 590 of the donors classified V segments as functional when productive rearrangements were above 56.7% and as segregating when the standard deviation between donors was above 5%. A statistical classification framework was built to diagnose cytomegalovirus status from the catalog of TCR beta chain sequences. In a later analysis, V and J genes were assigned by comparing TCR nucleotide sequences against IMGT/GENE-DB human TR gene sequences. A later analysis assigned CDR3 sequences and most-parsimonious VDJ recombination scenarios with the TCRdist pipeline. In a later analysis, every TCR beta chain was defined by the combination of its CDR3 amino acid sequence and its V-gene family, and reads without a unique V-gene family were dropped. In a later analysis, several hundred highly shared, low-generation-probability nucleotide sequences were removed to address suspected cross-contamination and a sequencing artifact. In a later analysis, a clonal expansion index was calculated for each public chain from normalized within-repertoire ranks of inferred template counts. In a later analysis, generation probabilities were computed with a VDJ recombination model fitted to out-of-frame rearrangements, and the resulting probabilities were checked against IGoR. In a later analysis, hypergeometric tests were used to score TCR-TCR, TCR-HLA and TCR-CMV co-occurrence, with a repertoire-size bias correction applied to TCR pairs. To estimate false discovery rates, a later analysis permuted the HLA or CMV assignments 20 times. In a later analysis, co-occurring TCRs were grouped using DBSCAN, with TCRdist sequence similarity added in when clustering inside HLA-allele-positive subsets. Repertoires with fewer than 30,000 or more than 120,000 public chains, plus five repertoires with anomalous nucleotide sharing, were excluded from co-occurrence clustering. TCRdb stores this immuneACCESS table with in-frame sequences only. Part of the clones is absent; in the studies checked, under half of the shortfall reflects unresolved V genes, and no reason is known for the rest. The V and J calls and clone size come from that table; D and trimming were worked out from the DNA. The sample records some 140,000 clones, 60% to 80% of which are singletons. The ten largest account for more than 0.95% of the sample.

The receptor was isolated from a man in his late teens or twenties in good health and CMV-seronegative. Sequenced: PBMCs. This chain joins TRBV5-1 to TRBJ2-1; a stretch of 10 junction bases matches TRBD1. The nucleotide sequence is given as TGCGCCAGCGGAAACTATCCGGGACAGGGGTACAATGAGCAGTTCTTC. This encodes CASGNYPGQGYNEQFF.